The 12 T cell receptor beta chains presented below share a single source sample, sequenced in a study of blood T cell repertoires in COVID-19. Repertoires were generated with immunoSEQ multiplex PCR, while TCRdb's copy carries only in-frame clones and drops some. The data show about 250,000 clones, approximately 88% seen once. What was sequenced was peripheral blood. The receptors originated from a woman aged 25 to 39 with COVID-19, enrolled during active disease.

The V and J genes are TRBV13 and TRBJ2-1, with 10 bases matching TRBD2. Germline V gene data show CDR1 as PRHDT and CDR2 as FYEKMQ (reference sequence). This CDR3 comprises 14 residues. V dropped 8 bases and J dropped 3; count of bases not matched to a gene: 4. The chain's CDR3 is CASGWTSGYNEQFF. Written as DNA, the CDR3 is TGTGCCAGCGGTTGGACTAGCGGCTACAATGAGCAGTTCTTC.

V usage is TRBV25-1 and J usage is TRBJ2-1, with a weak D call TRBD1 (5 bases). Germline lookup yields CDR1 MGHDK and CDR2 SYGVNS. Trimming removed 1 base from V and 3 bases from J, with 7 bases in between. The CDR3 length is 14 residues. The chain's CDR3 is CASSESQGYNEQFF. CDR3 nucleotide sequence: TGTGCCAGCAGTGAATCCCAGGGCTACAATGAGCAGTTCTTC.

The V gene is TRBV5-4, the J gene TRBJ2-3, with TRBD2 identical over 10 bases. Germline V lookup: CDR1 SGHNT, CDR2 YYREEE (reference sequence). Germline trimming cut 1 base from V and 6 bases from J; bases unmatched to any gene: 5. This CDR3 spans 15 amino acids. The CDR3 sequence is CASSLPTSGTDTQYF. Written as DNA, the CDR3 is TGTGCCAGCAGCTTGCCTACTAGCGGGACGGATACGCAGTATTTT.

V usage is TRBV7-2 and J usage is TRBJ2-3, with 10 positions matching TRBD2. The V gene's germline CDR1 is SGHTA and CDR2 FQGNSA. The V gene end was trimmed by 1 base and the J gene end by 3 bases; junction bases not matched to a gene: 4. The CDR3 is made up of 16 amino acids. CDR3: CASSLVASGGTDTQYF. DNA for the CDR3: TGTGCCAGCAGCTTAGTGGCTAGCGGGGGAACAGATACGCAGTATTTT.

This clone was observed a handful of times. V usage is TRBV9 and J usage is TRBJ1-5; D possibly corresponds to TRBD1 (5 bases). Per germline, CDR1 SGDLS and CDR2 YYNGEE. This CDR3 contains 13 residues. V lost 4 bases to trimming and J lost 11 bases, with 16 bases between them. The CDR3, as DNA: TGTGCCAGCAGCCCAGCCCCGACAGAAGCCCAGCATTTT. It codes for CASSPAPTEAQHF.

The chain employs TRBV9 and TRBJ2-1; possible D gene TRBD2, 6 bases. This CDR3 spans 12 amino acids. CDR1 and CDR2 (germline): SGDLS, YYNGEE. Trimming took 4 bases from V and 7 from J, leaving 9 bases between them. The CDR3 is CASSPLANEQFF. The CDR3 bases are TGTGCCAGCAGCCCTCTAGCGAATGAGCAGTTCTTC.

The chain couples TRBV18 to TRBJ2-5; 7 nucleotides line up with TRBD2. Per the germline V gene, CDR1 is KGHSH and CDR2 is LQKENI. Trimming cost V 2 bases and J 5 bases; bases outside gene matches: 8. The CDR3 covers 15 residues. The CDR3 protein is CASSPGGRELETQYF. CDR3 DNA: TGTGCCAGCTCACCAGGCGGGCGGGAGTTGGAGACCCAGTACTTC.

This rearrangement joins TRBV27 to TRBJ1-1; no definite D call. Trimming cost V 7 bases and J 0 bases, with 12 bases left between them. The CDR3 length is 14 residues. Germline V gene data show CDR1 as MNHEY and CDR2 as SMNVEV (reference sequence). CDR3 loop: CASTKVGVNTEAFF. CDR3 bases: TGTGCCAGCACTAAAGTCGGGGTGAACACTGAAGCTTTCTTT.

This chain joins TRBV3-1 (or the pseudogene TRBV3-2) and TRBJ2-1; D may be TRBD1 (6 bases). The germline V gene has CDR1 LGHDT and CDR2 YNNKEL (reference sequence). The CDR3 runs 14 residues. V was cut by 2 bases and J by 5 bases, with 10 bases left in between. CDR3 sequence: CASSQPGHNNEQFF. The CDR3 DNA reads TGTGCCAGCAGCCAACCGGGACACAACAATGAGCAGTTCTTC.

The V and J genes are TRBV2 and TRBJ2-1, with D tentatively TRBD1 (5 bases). CDR1 SNHLY and CDR2 FYNNEI come from the germline V gene. V gave up 0 bases and J gave up 3 bases, with 6 bases separating them. The CDR3 is 14 residues long. The CDR3 DNA sequence: TGTGCCAGCAGTGAAGCGACAGACTACAATGAGCAGTTCTTC. This sequence encodes CASSEATDYNEQFF. Full variable domain (remainder filled in from reference TRBV2 and TRBJ2-1): EPEVTQTPSHQVTQMGQEVILRCVPISNHLYFYWYRQILGQKVEFLVSFYNNEISEKSEIFDDQFSVERPDGSNFTLKIRSTKLEDSAMYFCASSEATDYNEQFFGPGTRLTVL.

The chain recombines TRBV9 with TRBJ2-1; tentatively, D is TRBD2 (6 bases). Germline-derived CDR1 and CDR2 are SGDLS and YYNGEE. Deletions cut 6 bases from V and 0 bases from J, with 13 bases between. The CDR3 is 15 amino acids. Here the CDR3 reads CASTLADSSYNEQFF. The CDR3, as DNA: TGTGCCAGCACCTTAGCGGATAGCTCCTACAATGAGCAGTTCTTC. Combining the CDR3 with reference TRBV9 and TRBJ2-1 gives the whole variable domain DSGVTQTPKHLITATGQRVTLRCSPRSGDLSVYWYQQSLDQGLQFLIQYYNGEERAKGNILERFSAQQFPDLHSELNLSSLELGDSALYFCASTLADSSYNEQFFGPGTRLTVL.

The V gene is TRBV18, the J gene TRBJ2-1; D call uncertain. Between the trimmed V and J ends, which lost 3 bases and 8 bases, there was a span of 11 bases. CDR1 is KGHSH, CDR2 LQKENI, per germline. The CDR3 loop spans 13 amino acids. CDR3: CASSPSQVHEQFF. CDR3 nucleotides: TGTGCCAGCTCACCTAGTCAGGTCCATGAGCAGTTCTTC.